The present T cell receptor (beta chain) was sequenced within a study of shared clonotypes between healthy human individuals. The study, taken as a whole, reports: Researchers found naive subsets generally carried larger estimated richness than memory subsets. Sampling involved blood alone; tissue repertoires likely differ.

Each cell subset's genomic DNA was divided evenly among several immunoSEQ plates. This table comes from immunoSEQ multiplex PCR, and its TCRdb copy is limited to in-frame clones, with some not included. The table lists around 1,000,000 clones, approximately 75% of them singletons. J gave up 4 bases and V 2 bases, and 7 bases lay outside the gene matches. CDR3 length equals 16 residues. Germline-derived CDR1 and CDR2 are GTSNPN and SVGIG (reference sequence). In regard to this clone: Antigen unknown.

The clonotype was recovered from a man aged 18 to 29 in good health. Some clones in this sample may be carry-over from other donors' samples. Sequenced input: memory CD4+ T cells from PBMCs. Indicated subset: CD45RA-negative fraction. The chain has TRBV30 and TRBJ2-2, with 10 bases matching TRBD2. The CDR3 bases are TGTGCCTGGAGTAGACTAGCGGGCCGATTCACCGGGGAGCTGTTTTTT. It yields the protein CAWSRLAGRFTGELFF.